The 29 T cell receptor beta chains reported below all come from one sample, sequenced in a study of shared clonotypes between healthy human individuals. Sequencing used immunoSEQ multiplex PCR; TCRdb keeps in-frame clones, though not all of them. The sample consists of some 2.1 million clones, around 95% of them appearing once. Cells designated naive CD8 were CD45RO-negative and were positively selected for CCR7, with terminally differentiated effector memory CD45RA+ cells excluded. Sequencing was done on a sample of naive CD8+ T cells from PBMCs. Receptor source: a young man in good health. Some clones in this sample may be carry-over from other donors' samples.

The genes are TRBV4-1 and TRBJ2-7, with 9 bases identical to TRBD1. Germline-derived CDR1 and CDR2 are MGHRA and YSYEKL. Trimming cost V 4 bases and J 2 bases; bases outside gene matches: 18. This CDR3 spans 19 amino acids. This CDR3 reads CASSLRTSRDRDVTYEQYF. CDR3 nucleotides: TGCGCCAGCAGCCTTCGAACGTCCCGGGACAGGGACGTAACCTACGAGCAGTACTTC.

The chain has TRBV21-1 and TRBJ2-1; the D segment call TRBD2 is taken from the table without a DNA check. TRBV21-1 is shown as a pseudogene. The CDR3 has 19 residues. CDR3 DNA: TGTGCCAGCAGCTACAGACCCGGGACTAGCGGACCGGGCGACAATGAGCAGTTCTTC. Amino acids: CASSYRPGTSGPGDNEQFF.

V and J are TRBV27 and TRBJ2-5; 12 nucleotides agree with TRBD2. This CDR3 contains 17 residues. V lost 3 bases, J lost 5 bases, and 10 bases stayed unmatched. Germline lookup yields CDR1 MNHEY and CDR2 SMNVEV (reference sequence). The CDR3 DNA sequence: TGTGCCAGCAGTTTTCTCCCTAGCGGGAGGGCCGGGGAGACCCAGTACTTC. Translation: CASSFLPSGRAGETQYF.

The chain is built from TRBV27 and TRBJ2-7, with 10 bases lining up with TRBD1. CDR1 and CDR2 from the germline V gene are MNHEY and SMNVEV (reference sequence). CDR3 length: 16 residues. The trim removed 6 bases at V and 5 bases at J, leaving 13 bases unmatched. The CDR3 bases are TGTGCCAGCAGGGACAGGGGGTTCGGTGTTACCAACGAGCAGTACTTC. This codes for CASRDRGFGVTNEQYF.

To note about this clone: Other DNA sequences within the sample encode an identical CDR3. The chain is built from TRBV28 and TRBJ2-7; D ambiguous. Between the trimmed V and J ends, which lost 1 base and 2 bases, there was a span of 6 bases. Germline assignment: CDR1 MDHEN and CDR2 SYDVKM. The CDR3 has 13 residues. The CDR3, as DNA: TGTGCCAGCAGTTTATCACCCACCTACGAGCAGTACTTC. This encodes CASSLSPTYEQYF.

Concerning this clone: A read error may account for a junction end that differs from germline. V and J are TRBV27 and TRBJ1-5, with 7 nucleotides matching TRBD1. CDR1 is MNHEY and CDR2 is SMNVEV in the germline V gene (reference sequence). The CDR3 is 14 residues long. DNA of the CDR3: TGTGCCAGCAGTTGGACAGGAGGCAATCAGTCCCAGCATTTT. It encodes CASSWTGGNQSQHF.

For this clone: A read error may produce the germline difference seen at one junction end. The same CDR3 also results from other DNA sequences found in this sample. V is TRBV29-1 and J is TRBJ2-7; 8 positions match TRBD1. Germline V gene sequence: CDR1 SQVTM, CDR2 ANQGSEA. CDR3 length: 13 amino acids. The CDR3 here is CSAERTGSYEQYF. The CDR3 DNA sequence: TGTAGCGCGGAAAGGACAGGGAGTTACGAGCAGTACTTC.

The chain carries TRBV4-1 and TRBJ2-2; D gene uncertain. The CDR3 totals 13 residues. Per germline, CDR1 MGHRA and CDR2 YSYEKL. The V end lost 2 bases, the J end lost 4 bases, and 5 bases lay between the germline ends. This chain's CDR3 is CASSQWATGELFF. In DNA, the CDR3 is TGCGCCAGCAGCCAATGGGCCACCGGGGAGCTGTTTTTT.

The chain recombines TRBV4-3 with TRBJ1-2; D not certain. V was pared by 2 bases and J by 4 bases, with 17 bases between. The germline V gene encodes CDR1 LGHNA and CDR2 YSLEER. CDR3 length: 16 residues. CDR3 in DNA: TGCGCCAGCAGCCAACTGGACGGTGAGCAGTTCTATGGCTACACCTTC. Amino acids: CASSQLDGEQFYGYTF.

The CDR3 here is CASSEGPYTEAFF. DNA for the CDR3: TGTGCCAGCAGCGAGGGGCCGTACACTGAAGCTTTCTTT. The chain carries TRBV9 and TRBJ1-1; D may be TRBD1 (5 bases). This CDR3 region has 13 residues. Trimming removed 3 bases from V and 3 bases from J, with 9 bases in between. Looked up from germline, CDR1 is SGDLS and CDR2 is YYNGEE.

The V and J genes are TRBV4-3 and TRBJ2-7; D is ambiguous. This CDR3 has 15 amino acids. V shed 6 bases and J shed 2 bases, with 17 bases lying between them. Germline V lookup: CDR1 LGHNA, CDR2 YSLEER. The CDR3 bases are TGCGCCAGCAGTCCTGGAGTCGGAAGCACCTACGAGCAGTACTTC. This translates into CASSPGVGSTYEQYF.

V usage is TRBV6-6 and J usage is TRBJ1-2; possible D gene TRBD1, 5 bases. V was trimmed by 6 bases and J by 8 bases, leaving 13 bases between them. The CDR3 has 12 residues. The germline gives CDR1 MNHNY, CDR2 SVGAGI (reference sequence). CDR3 coding DNA: TGTGCCAGCAGCCCGGCGGGGGGAGGCTACACCTTC. Protein: CASSPAGGGYTF.

This rearrangement joins TRBV7-9 to TRBJ2-7, with D perhaps matching TRBD1 (5 bases). This CDR3 has 13 residues. V was trimmed by 5 bases and J by 0 bases, leaving 8 bases between them. Per germline, CDR1 SEHNR and CDR2 FQNEAQ (reference sequence). CDR3 protein: CASSRTISYEQYF. For the CDR3, the DNA is TGTGCCAGCAGCCGGACAATCTCCTACGAGCAGTACTTC.

This chain joins TRBV9 and TRBJ2-2; D remains unclear. The CDR3 runs 16 residues. Germline CDR1 and CDR2: SGDLS and YYNGEE. The V and J ends lost 1 base and 0 bases respectively, with 10 bases between them. DNA of the CDR3: TGTGCCAGCAGCGTAATAGTCCCAACGAACACCGGGGAGCTGTTTTTT. Its protein product is CASSVIVPTNTGELFF.

The V and J genes are TRBV11-2 and TRBJ2-7, with 7 bases fitting TRBD1. The germline CDR1 and CDR2 sequences are SGHAT and FQNNGV. The CDR3 runs 15 residues. The trim removed 5 bases at V and 4 bases at J, leaving 11 bases unmatched. In DNA form, the CDR3 reads TGTGCCAGCAGCCCGAGACAGGGCCCGCTTTACGAGCAGTACTTC. It yields the protein CASSPRQGPLYEQYF.

The gene calls are TRBV10-3 and TRBJ1-2; D gene unclear. There are 16 residues in the CDR3. The V gene's germline CDR1 is ENHRY and CDR2 SYGVKD. Trimming left V 4 bases short and J 0 bases short, with 15 bases between. CDR3 sequence: CAISVGYRGANYGYTF. The CDR3 DNA reads as TGTGCCATCAGTGTGGGGTACAGAGGAGCTAACTATGGCTACACCTTC.

The sample holds one count of this clone. This chain uses TRBV7-2 with TRBJ2-5; 12 bases match TRBD2. This CDR3 spans 19 amino acids. Trimming took 0 bases from V and 4 from J; bases not matched to a gene: 12. Germline V gene data show CDR1 as SGHTA and CDR2 as FQGNSA. CDR3 protein: CASSLAAGGGLAGRETQYF. The CDR3 DNA reads TGTGCCAGCAGCTTAGCCGCGGGGGGTGGACTAGCGGGACGAGAGACCCAGTACTTC.

This clone was recorded only once. Different DNA sequences within this sample yield the same CDR3. The chain joins TRBV9 to TRBJ2-1, with no clear D. Germline V CDR1 and CDR2: SGDLS, YYNGEE. The CDR3 extends over 13 amino acids. Trimming pared 3 bases from V and 7 bases from J, leaving 11 bases between. The CDR3 region is CASSGGTGNEQFF. Written as DNA, the CDR3 is TGTGCCAGCAGCGGGGGTACCGGGAATGAGCAGTTCTTC. Full variable domain (rest looked up from reference TRBV9 and TRBJ2-1): DSGVTQTPKHLITATGQRVTLRCSPRSGDLSVYWYQQSLDQGLQFLIQYYNGEERAKGNILERFSAQQFPDLHSELNLSSLELGDSALYFCASSGGTGNEQFFGPGTRLTVL.

The chain uses TRBV28 and TRBJ2-1; D call uncertain. V shed 6 bases and J shed 7 bases, with 10 bases lying between them. The CDR3 covers 12 residues. CDR1 is MDHEN and CDR2 is SYDVKM in the germline V gene. This CDR3 reads CASSSRFNEQFF. Here the CDR3 DNA reads TGTGCCAGCAGCTCTCGGTTTAATGAGCAGTTCTTC.

The chain uses TRBV29-1 and TRBJ1-3; tentative D call: TRBD1 (5 bases). Trimming shortened V by 4 bases and J by 0 bases, and 16 bases separated the two germline ends. The germline V gene has CDR1 SQVTM and CDR2 ANQGSEA. The length of the CDR3 is 16 residues. The CDR3 DNA reads TGCAGCGTTGTTCCGGGGACCACGTCCTCTGGAAACACCATATATTTT. Its protein is CSVVPGTTSSGNTIYF.

This chain connects TRBV7-9 to TRBJ2-7, with TRBD1 matching over 8 bases. The germline gives CDR1 SEHNR, CDR2 FQNEAQ (reference sequence). This CDR3 spans 15 amino acids. V lost 5 bases and J lost 2; bases outside the gene matches: 8. CDR3 nucleotides: TGTGCCAGCAGCCATTCTGACAGGGGAACCTACGAGCAGTACTTC. This translates into CASSHSDRGTYEQYF.

The chain couples TRBV6-5 to TRBJ2-2; 8 bases agree with TRBD1. V lost 5 bases and J lost 6; bases outside the gene matches: 8. There are 15 residues in the CDR3. Germline loops: CDR1 MNHEY, CDR2 SVGAGI. The CDR3 sequence is CASSSPRGRPGELFF. The CDR3 DNA is TGTGCCAGCAGTAGCCCCAGGGGGCGCCCCGGGGAGCTGTTTTTT.

As to this clone: The same CDR3 arises from other DNA sequences in this sample as well. CDR3 sequence reads: CASSSAGGTDTQYF. The CDR3 bases are TGTGCCAGCAGCTCAGCGGGAGGCACAGATACGCAGTATTTT. This chain uses TRBV7-3 with TRBJ2-3, with 8 nucleotides matching TRBD2. CDR1 and CDR2 from the germline V gene are SGHTA and FQGTGA. V was clipped by 4 bases and J by 1 base; unmatched bases: 1. The CDR3 covers 14 residues. Supplemented by reference TRBV7-3 and TRBJ2-3, the full variable domain reads GAGVSQTPSNKVTEKGKYVELRCDPISGHTALYWYRQSLGQGPEFLIYFQGTGAADDSGLPNDRFFAVRPEGSVSTLKIQRTERGDSAVYLCASSSAGGTDTQYFGPGTRLTVL.

The chain combines TRBV29-1 with TRBJ2-4; tentative D call: TRBD1 (5 bases). The CDR3 is 14 amino acids. Deletions cut 8 bases from V and 0 bases from J, with 14 bases between. CDR1 and CDR2 from the germline V gene are SQVTM and ANQGSEA. The CDR3 sequence: CSFITRGAKNIQYF. CDR3 coding DNA: TGCAGCTTCATTACAAGGGGAGCCAAAAACATTCAGTACTTC.

This chain joins TRBV2 and TRBJ1-1, with TRBD1 matching 7 bases. The CDR3 is 14 amino acids. After removal of 8 bases from V and 4 bases from J, the junction contained 10 bases not matched to a gene. CDR1 SNHLY and CDR2 FYNNEI come from the germline V gene. In DNA, the CDR3 is TGTGCCAGCGGCCTTGGCACAGGGGTCACTGAAGCTTTCTTT. This translates into CASGLGTGVTEAFF.

The chain is built from TRBV27 and TRBJ2-1; no clear D gene. The germline V and J ends were trimmed by 5 bases and 9 bases, with 14 bases remaining between them. CDR1 is MNHEY and CDR2 is SMNVEV in the germline V gene (reference sequence). This CDR3 has 13 amino acids. CDR3 amino acids: CASSPQTPFEQFF. CDR3 nucleotide sequence: TGTGCCAGCAGTCCGCAAACGCCTTTTGAGCAGTTCTTC.

This chain links TRBV5-4 with TRBJ2-7; no clear D. Looked up from germline, CDR1 is SGHNT and CDR2 is YYREEE (reference sequence). V dropped 4 bases and J dropped 2 bases, with 16 bases sitting between them. The CDR3 has 15 amino acids. The CDR3 region is CASSREGSGTYEQYF. CDR3 DNA: TGTGCCAGCAGCCGCGAAGGATCGGGCACCTACGAGCAGTACTTC. Variable domain in full (rest from reference TRBV5-4 and TRBJ2-7): ETGVTQSPTHLIKTRGQQVTLRCSSQSGHNTVSWYQQALGQGPQFIFQYYREEENGRGNFPPRFSGLQFPNYSSELNVNALELDDSALYLCASSREGSGTYEQYFGPGTRLTVT.

This rearrangement joins TRBV5-1 to TRBJ1-5; maybe TRBD1 (6 bases). The CDR3 loop spans 15 amino acids. Germline V lookup: CDR1 SGHRS, CDR2 YFSETQ. V was clipped by 4 bases and J by 5 bases, with 16 bases between them. CDR3 in DNA: TGCGCCAGCAGCCCGTCGGGGGACAAATATCAGCCCCAGCATTTT. Protein sequence: CASSPSGDKYQPQHF.

V and J are TRBV6-1 and TRBJ2-1; D might be TRBD1 (6 bases). The CDR3 consists of 15 residues. CDR1 is MNHNS, CDR2 SASEGT, per germline. V lost 8 bases to trimming and J lost 4 bases, with 18 bases between them. As DNA, the CDR3 is TGTGCCAGCCAATTCAACCGGGACACATACAATGAGCAGTTCTTC. It codes for CASQFNRDTYNEQFF.